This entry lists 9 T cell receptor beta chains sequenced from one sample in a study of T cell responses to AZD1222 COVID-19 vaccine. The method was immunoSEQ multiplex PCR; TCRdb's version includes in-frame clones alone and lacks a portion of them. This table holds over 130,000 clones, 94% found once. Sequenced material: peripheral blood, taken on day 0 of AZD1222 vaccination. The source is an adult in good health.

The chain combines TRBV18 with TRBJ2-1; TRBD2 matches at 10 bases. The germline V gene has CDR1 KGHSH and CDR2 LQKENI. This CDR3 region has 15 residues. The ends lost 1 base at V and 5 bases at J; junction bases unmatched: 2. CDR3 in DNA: TGTGCCAGCTCACCACAGCGGGGGGGCGACAATGAGCAGTTCTTC. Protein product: CASSPQRGGDNEQFF. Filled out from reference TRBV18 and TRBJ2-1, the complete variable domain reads NAGVMQNPRHLVRRRGQEARLRCSPMKGHSHVYWYRQLPEEGLKFMVYLQKENIIDESGMPKERFSAEFPKEGPSILRIQQVVRGDSAAYFCASSPQRGGDNEQFFGPGTRLTVL.

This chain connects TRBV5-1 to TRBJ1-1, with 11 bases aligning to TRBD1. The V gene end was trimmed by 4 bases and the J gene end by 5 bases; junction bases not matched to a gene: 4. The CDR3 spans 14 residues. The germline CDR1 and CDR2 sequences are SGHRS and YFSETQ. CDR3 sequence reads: CASSPDRGRTEAFF. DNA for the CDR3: TGCGCCAGCAGCCCGGACAGGGGGCGAACTGAAGCTTTCTTT.

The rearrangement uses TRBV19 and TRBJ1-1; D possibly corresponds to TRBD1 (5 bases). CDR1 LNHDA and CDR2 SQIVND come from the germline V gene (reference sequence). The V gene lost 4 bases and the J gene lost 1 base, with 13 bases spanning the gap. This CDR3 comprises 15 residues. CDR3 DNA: TGTGCCAGTAGTACCGACAGATTCGCGAACACTGAAGCTTTCTTT. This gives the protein CASSTDRFANTEAFF. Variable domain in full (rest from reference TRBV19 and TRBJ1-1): DGGITQSPKYLFRKEGQNVTLSCEQNLNHDAMYWYRQDPGQGLRLIYYSQIVNDFQKGDIAEGYSVSREKKESFPLTVTSAQKNPTAFYLCASSTDRFANTEAFFGQGTRLTVV.

The CDR3 nucleotides are TGCGCCAGCAGCTTTAATAACGGTTACACTGAAGCTTTCTTT. Translating gives CASSFNNGYTEAFF. V usage is TRBV5-1 and J usage is TRBJ1-1; no definite D call. Trimming shortened V by 2 bases and J by 3 bases, and 11 bases separated the two germline ends. In germline, CDR1 is SGHRS, CDR2 YFSETQ. This CDR3 region has 14 residues.

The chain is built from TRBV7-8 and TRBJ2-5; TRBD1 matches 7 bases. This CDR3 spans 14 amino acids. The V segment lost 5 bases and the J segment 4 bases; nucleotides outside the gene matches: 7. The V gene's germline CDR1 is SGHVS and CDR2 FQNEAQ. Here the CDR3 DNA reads TGTGCCAGCAGCCCCCTCGACAGGGTAGAGACCCAGTACTTC. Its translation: CASSPLDRVETQYF.

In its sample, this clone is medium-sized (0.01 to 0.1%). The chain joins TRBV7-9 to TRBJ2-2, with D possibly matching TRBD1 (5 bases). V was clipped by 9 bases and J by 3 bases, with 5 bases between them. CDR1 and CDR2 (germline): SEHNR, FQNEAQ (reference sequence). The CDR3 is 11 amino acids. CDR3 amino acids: CARTDTGELFF. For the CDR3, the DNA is TGTGCCAGGACAGACACCGGGGAGCTGTTTTTT.

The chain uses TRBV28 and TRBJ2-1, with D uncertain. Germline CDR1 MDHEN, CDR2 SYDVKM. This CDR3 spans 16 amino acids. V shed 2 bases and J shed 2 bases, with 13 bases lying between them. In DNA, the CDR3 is TGTGCCAGCAGTTTAAAGTATCTAGAACCCTACAATGAGCAGTTCTTC. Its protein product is CASSLKYLEPYNEQFF.

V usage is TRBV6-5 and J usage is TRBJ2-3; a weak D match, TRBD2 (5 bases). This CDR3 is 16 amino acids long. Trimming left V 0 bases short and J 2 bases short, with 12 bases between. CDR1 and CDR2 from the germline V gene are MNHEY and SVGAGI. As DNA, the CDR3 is TGTGCCAGCAGTTACTCAGGAGGCGGAACCACAGATACGCAGTATTTT. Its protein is CASSYSGGGTTDTQYF.

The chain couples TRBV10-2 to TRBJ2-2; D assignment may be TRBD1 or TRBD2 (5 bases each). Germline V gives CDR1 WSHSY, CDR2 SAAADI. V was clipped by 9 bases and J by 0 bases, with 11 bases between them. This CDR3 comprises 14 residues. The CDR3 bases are TGCGCCAGTCGGGGCAGGTCGAACACCGGGGAGCTGTTTTTT. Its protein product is CASRGRSNTGELFF.